The entry that follows covers one TCR beta chain sequence. Its antigen remains unknown. The junction departs from germline at one end; a sequencing error may be responsible. These data originate in a study of CD8+CD57+ T cells in acquired aplastic anemia. About the study: Mean DNA quantity obtained from sorted CD4+ and CD8+ cells was approximately 3 ug.

Genomic DNA, the template, was used for profiling of the TCR beta VDJ and CDR3. Using its own MiXCR run on the reads, TCRdb lists one record per CDR3 protein. Of hundreds of thousands of distinct CDR3 sequences listed, roughly 34% are singletons. The germline gives CDR1 LNHNV, CDR2 YYDKDF (reference sequence). This CDR3 is 14 amino acids long. Study-level points and caveats: No significant patient-versus-control difference appeared in CD8+ Simpson's diversity. Around 29 CD8+ CDR3 sequences were shared between patients and controls.

Individuals selected for sequencing had exhibited CD8+CD57+ cell expansion on flow cytometry. Material: sorted CD4+, CD8+, or CD8+CD57+ T cells (not recorded which) from PBMCs. This receptor was taken from a human donor with aplastic anemia. The J gene is TRBJ2-7, the V gene TRBV15; 8 bases are a match to TRBD1. CDR3 nucleotides: TGTGCCACCAAGATGGGTGGACAGGGAAGCGAGCAATACTTC. The encoded protein is CATKMGGQGSEQYF.